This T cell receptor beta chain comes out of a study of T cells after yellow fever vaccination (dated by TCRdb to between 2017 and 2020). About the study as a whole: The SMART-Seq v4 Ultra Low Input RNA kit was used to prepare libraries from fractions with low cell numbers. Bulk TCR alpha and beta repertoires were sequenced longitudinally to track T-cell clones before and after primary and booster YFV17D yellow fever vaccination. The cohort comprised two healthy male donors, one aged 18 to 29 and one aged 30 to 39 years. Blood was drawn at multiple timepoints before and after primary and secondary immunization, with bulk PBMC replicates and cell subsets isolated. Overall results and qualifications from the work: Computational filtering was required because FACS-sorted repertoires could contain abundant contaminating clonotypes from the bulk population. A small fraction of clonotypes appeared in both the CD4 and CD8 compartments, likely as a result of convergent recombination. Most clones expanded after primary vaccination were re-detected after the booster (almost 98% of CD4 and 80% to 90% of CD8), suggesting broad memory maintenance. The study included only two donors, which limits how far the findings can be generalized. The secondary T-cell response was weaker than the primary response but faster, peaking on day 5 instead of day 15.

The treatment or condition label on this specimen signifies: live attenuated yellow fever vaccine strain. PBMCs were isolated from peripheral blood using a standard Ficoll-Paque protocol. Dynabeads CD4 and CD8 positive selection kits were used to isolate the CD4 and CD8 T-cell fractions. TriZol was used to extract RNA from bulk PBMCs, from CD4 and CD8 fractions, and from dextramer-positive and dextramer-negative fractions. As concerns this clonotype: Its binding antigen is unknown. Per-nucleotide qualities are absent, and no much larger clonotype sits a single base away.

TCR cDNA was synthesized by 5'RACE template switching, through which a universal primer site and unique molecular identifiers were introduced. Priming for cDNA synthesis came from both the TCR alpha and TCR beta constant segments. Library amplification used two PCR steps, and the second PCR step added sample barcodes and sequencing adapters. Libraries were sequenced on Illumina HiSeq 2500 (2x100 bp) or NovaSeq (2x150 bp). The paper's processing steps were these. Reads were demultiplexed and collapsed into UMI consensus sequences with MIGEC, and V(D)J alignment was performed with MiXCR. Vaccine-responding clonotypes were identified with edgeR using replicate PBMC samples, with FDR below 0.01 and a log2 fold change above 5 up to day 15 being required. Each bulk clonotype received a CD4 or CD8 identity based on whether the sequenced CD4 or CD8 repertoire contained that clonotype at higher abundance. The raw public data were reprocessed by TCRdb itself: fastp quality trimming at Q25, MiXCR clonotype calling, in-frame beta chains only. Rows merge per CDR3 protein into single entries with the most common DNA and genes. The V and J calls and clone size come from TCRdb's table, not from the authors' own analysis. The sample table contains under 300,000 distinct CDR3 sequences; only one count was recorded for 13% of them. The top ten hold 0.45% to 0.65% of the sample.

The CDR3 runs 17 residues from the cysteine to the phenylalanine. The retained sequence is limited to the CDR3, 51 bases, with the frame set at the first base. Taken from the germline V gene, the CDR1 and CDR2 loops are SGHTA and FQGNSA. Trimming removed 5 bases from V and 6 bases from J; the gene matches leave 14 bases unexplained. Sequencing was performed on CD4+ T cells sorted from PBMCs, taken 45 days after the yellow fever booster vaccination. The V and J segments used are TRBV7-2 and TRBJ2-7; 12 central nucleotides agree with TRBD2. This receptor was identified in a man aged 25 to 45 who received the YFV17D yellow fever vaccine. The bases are TGTGCCAGCAGCCCCAGTTCTAGCGGGAGGGCCGGCGGCGAGCAGTACTTC. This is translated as CASSPSSSGRAGGEQYF.